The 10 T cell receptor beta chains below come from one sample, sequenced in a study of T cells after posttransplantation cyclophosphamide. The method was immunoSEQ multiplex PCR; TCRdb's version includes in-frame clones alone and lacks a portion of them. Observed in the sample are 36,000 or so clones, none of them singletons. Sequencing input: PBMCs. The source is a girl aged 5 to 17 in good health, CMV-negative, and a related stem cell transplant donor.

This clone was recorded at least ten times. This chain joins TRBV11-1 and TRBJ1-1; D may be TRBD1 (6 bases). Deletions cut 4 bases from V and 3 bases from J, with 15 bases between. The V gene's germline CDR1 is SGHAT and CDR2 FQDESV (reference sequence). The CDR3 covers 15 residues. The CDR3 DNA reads TGTGCCAGCAGCTCCGGGGGGCAAGGTTACACTGAAGCTTTCTTT. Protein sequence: CASSSGGQGYTEAFF.

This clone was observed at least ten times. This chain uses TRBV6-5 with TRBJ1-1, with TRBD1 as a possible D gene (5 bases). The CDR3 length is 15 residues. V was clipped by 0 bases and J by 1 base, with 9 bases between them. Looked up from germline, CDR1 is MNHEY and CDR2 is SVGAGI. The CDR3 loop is CASSYSGLPNTEAFF. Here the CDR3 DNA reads TGTGCCAGCAGTTACTCGGGACTTCCGAACACTGAAGCTTTCTTT.

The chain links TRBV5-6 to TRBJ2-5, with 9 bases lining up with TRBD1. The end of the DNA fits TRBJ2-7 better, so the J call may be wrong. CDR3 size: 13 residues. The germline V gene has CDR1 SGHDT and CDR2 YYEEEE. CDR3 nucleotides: TGTGCCAGTACCGGGACAGGGACATACGAGCAGTACTTC. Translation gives CASTGTGTYEQYF.

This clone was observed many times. As DNA, the CDR3 is TGTGCCAGCAGGGCTCCGTTGAGGCGGCATCAGCCCCAGCATTTT. Protein: CASRAPLRRHQPQHF. The chain uses TRBV6-1 and TRBJ1-5; no clear D gene. Germline V gives CDR1 MNHNS, CDR2 SASEGT. The CDR3 totals 15 residues. V lost 6 bases, J lost 5 bases, and 17 bases lay in between.

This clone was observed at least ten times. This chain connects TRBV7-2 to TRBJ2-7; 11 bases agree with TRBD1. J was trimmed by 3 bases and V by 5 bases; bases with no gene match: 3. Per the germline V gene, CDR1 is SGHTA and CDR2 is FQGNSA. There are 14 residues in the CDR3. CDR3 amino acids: CASSPGTGGYEQYF. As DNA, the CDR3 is TGTGCCAGCAGCCCAGGGACAGGGGGCTACGAGCAGTACTTC.

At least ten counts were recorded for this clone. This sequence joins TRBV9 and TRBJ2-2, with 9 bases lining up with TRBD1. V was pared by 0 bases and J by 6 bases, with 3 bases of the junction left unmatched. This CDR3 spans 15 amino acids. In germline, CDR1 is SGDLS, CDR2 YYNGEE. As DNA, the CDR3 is TGTGCCAGCAGCGTAGTACAGGGGGCGCCCGGGGAGCTGTTTTTT. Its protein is CASSVVQGAPGELFF. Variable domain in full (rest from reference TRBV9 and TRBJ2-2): DSGVTQTPKHLITATGQRVTLRCSPRSGDLSVYWYQQSLDQGLQFLIQYYNGEERAKGNILERFSAQQFPDLHSELNLSSLELGDSALYFCASSVVQGAPGELFFGEGSRLTVL.

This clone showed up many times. The CDR3 region is CASGLGHQETQYF. As DNA, the CDR3 is TGTGCCAGCGGTTTGGGCCACCAAGAGACCCAGTACTTC. The chain links TRBV2 to TRBJ2-5; D not certain. The CDR3 totals 13 residues. From germline, CDR1 is SNHLY and CDR2 FYNNEI. The ends were cut back, 8 bases at V and 0 bases at J, with 10 bases in the middle. The full variable domain, in which reference TRBV2 and TRBJ2-5 provide the parts outside the CDR3, is EPEVTQTPSHQVTQMGQEVILRCVPISNHLYFYWYRQILGQKVEFLVSFYNNEISEKSEIFDDQFSVERPDGSNFTLKIRSTKLEDSAMYFCASGLGHQETQYFGPGTRLLVL.

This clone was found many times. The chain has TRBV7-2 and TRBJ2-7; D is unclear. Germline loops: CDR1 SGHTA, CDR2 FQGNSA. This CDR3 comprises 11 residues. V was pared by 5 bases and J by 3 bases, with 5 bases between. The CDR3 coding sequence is TGTGCCAGCAGCCTTCGCTACGAGCAGTACTTC. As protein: CASSLRYEQYF.

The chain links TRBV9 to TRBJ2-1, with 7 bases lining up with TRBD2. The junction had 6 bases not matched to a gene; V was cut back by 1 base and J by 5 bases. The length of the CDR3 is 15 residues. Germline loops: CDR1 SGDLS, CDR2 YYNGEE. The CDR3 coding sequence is TGTGCCAGCAGCGTATCGAGCGGGGTGAACAATGAGCAGTTCTTC. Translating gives CASSVSSGVNNEQFF.

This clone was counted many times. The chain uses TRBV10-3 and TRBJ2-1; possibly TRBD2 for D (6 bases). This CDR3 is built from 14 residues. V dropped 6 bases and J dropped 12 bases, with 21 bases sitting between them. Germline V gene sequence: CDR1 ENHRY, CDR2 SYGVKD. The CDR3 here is CAISPLVGGMGQFF. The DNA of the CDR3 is TGTGCCATCAGCCCCCTGGTGGGGGGTATGGGGCAGTTCTTC.